The T cell receptor (beta chain) under discussion was sequenced for a study of breast tumors, draining lymph nodes, adjacent tissues. This clonotype was seen many times. The antigen is undetermined. Axillary draining lymph nodes of breast cancer patients supplied the node samples. Whole-study findings and limits: Tumor and nontumor repertoires were significantly more similar in luminal-like than in basal-like breast cancer.

TCRdb ran MiXCR on the multiplex PCR reads and lists one entry per CDR3 protein. The sample includes 90,000 to 120,000 distinct CDR3 sequences, 21% seen only once; the top ten take roughly 1.2%. The CDR3 covers 12 residues. V lost 1 base and J lost 9, with 7 bases in between. Germline loops: CDR1 SGHAT, CDR2 FQNNGV. The genes are TRBV11-2 and TRBJ2-1; no clear D gene. The TCR sequence derives from a female donor with breast cancer. Some clones in this sample may be carry-over from other donors' samples. Sequenced material: axillary lymph node tissue. The CDR3 bases are TGTGCCAGCAGCTTAGGTGGGTTTGAGCAGTTCTTC. Translated: CASSLGGFEQFF.